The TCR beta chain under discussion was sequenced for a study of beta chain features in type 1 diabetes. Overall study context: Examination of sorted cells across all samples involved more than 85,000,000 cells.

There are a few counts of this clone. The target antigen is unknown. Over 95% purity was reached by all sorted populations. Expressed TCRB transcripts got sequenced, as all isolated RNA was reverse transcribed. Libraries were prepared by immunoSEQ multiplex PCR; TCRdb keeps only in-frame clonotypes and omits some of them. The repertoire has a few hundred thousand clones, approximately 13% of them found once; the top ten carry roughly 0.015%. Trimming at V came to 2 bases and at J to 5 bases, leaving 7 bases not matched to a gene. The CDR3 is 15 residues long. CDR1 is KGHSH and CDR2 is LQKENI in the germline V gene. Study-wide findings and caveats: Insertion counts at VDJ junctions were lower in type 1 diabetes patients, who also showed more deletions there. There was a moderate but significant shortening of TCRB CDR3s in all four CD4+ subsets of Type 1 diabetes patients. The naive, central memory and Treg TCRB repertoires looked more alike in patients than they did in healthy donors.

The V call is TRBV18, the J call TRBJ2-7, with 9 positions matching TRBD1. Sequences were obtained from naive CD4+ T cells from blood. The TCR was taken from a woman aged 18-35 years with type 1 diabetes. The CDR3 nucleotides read TGTGCCAGCTCACCATCCCGGGACAGGGTCCACGAGCAGTACTTC. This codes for CASSPSRDRVHEQYF.